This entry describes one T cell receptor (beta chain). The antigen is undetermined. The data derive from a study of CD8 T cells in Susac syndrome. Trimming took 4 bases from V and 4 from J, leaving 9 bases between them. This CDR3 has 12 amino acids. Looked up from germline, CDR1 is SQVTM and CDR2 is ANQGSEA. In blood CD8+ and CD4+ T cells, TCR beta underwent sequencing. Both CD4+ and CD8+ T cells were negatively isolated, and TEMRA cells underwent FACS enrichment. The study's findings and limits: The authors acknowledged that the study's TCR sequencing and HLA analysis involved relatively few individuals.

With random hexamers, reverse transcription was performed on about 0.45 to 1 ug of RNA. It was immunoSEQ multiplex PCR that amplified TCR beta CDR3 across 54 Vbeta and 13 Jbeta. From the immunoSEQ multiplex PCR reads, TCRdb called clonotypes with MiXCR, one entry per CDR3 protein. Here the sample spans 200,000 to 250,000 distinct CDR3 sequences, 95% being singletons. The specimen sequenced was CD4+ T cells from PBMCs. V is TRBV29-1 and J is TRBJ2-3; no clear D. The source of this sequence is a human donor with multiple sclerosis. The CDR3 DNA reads TGCAGCGTTGGACTTAGCCCAGATACGCAGTATTTT. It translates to CSVGLSPDTQYF.